Below, 11 T cell receptor beta chains from the same sample are listed, as sequenced in a study of glioma-infiltrating T cells after dendritic cell vaccination. The time point: after dendritic cell vaccination, including at tumor progression/relapse. The assay was immunoSEQ multiplex PCR, and TCRdb's table has in-frame clones only and misses some. The sample shows some 46,000 clones, 89% of them seen only once. The sequencing here drew on blood, taken after dendritic cell vaccination. These receptors originate from a human donor with glioblastoma.

This chain links TRBV30 with TRBJ1-5, with D perhaps matching TRBD1 (6 bases). The CDR3 spans 13 residues. V was clipped by 4 bases and J by 7 bases, with 14 bases between them. Germline-derived CDR1 and CDR2 are GTSNPN and SVGIG (reference sequence). The CDR3 sequence: CAWNRDLNQPQHF. In nucleotides, the CDR3 is TGTGCCTGGAACAGGGACCTCAACCAGCCCCAGCATTTT.

The chain is built from TRBV7-2 and TRBJ2-1; 7 bases are shared with TRBD2. The CDR3 has 15 amino acids. Germline-derived CDR1 and CDR2 are SGHTA and FQGNSA. With V trimmed by 2 bases and J by 9 bases, 10 bases remained unmatched. CDR3 DNA sequence: TGTGCCAGCAGCTTAATTGGACTAGGGGCCGGTGAGCAGTTCTTC. This translates into CASSLIGLGAGEQFF.

The J gene is TRBJ1-1, the V gene TRBV6-5; D not resolved. The CDR3 has 15 amino acids. CDR1 and CDR2 from the germline V gene are MNHEY and SVGAGI. With 0 bases removed from V and 1 base from J, the gap between germline ends came to 9 bases. CDR3 DNA: TGTGCCAGCAGTTACTCGAAGGCAGGGAACACTGAAGCTTTCTTT. This gives the protein CASSYSKAGNTEAFF.

This sequence joins TRBV28 and TRBJ1-5; a possible D gene is TRBD1 (5 bases). The ends were cut back, 5 bases at V and 2 bases at J, with 13 bases in the middle. The CDR3 loop spans 15 amino acids. Per the germline V gene, CDR1 is MDHEN and CDR2 is SYDVKM. The CDR3 DNA reads TGTGCCAGCAGTCCCCAGGGAAACGGCAATCAGCCCCAGCATTTT. Protein product: CASSPQGNGNQPQHF.

The chain uses TRBV7-8 and TRBJ2-1; 8 bases align to TRBD2. Germline V CDR1 and CDR2: SGHVS, FQNEAQ. This CDR3 has 17 residues. The V gene end was trimmed by 1 base and the J gene end by 0 bases; junction bases not matched to a gene: 5. CDR3 residues: CASSLDFSGSSYNEQFF. The CDR3 region has the DNA TGTGCCAGCAGCTTAGATTTCAGCGGGAGCTCCTACAATGAGCAGTTCTTC.

This chain connects TRBV19 to TRBJ1-1; no reliable D call. Trimming stripped 5 bases from V and 2 bases from J, with 6 bases between. Looked up from germline, CDR1 is LNHDA and CDR2 is SQIVND (reference sequence). This CDR3 comprises 12 residues. The CDR3: CASSWPNTEAFF. The CDR3 DNA reads TGTGCCAGTAGTTGGCCTAACACTGAAGCTTTCTTT.

This clone appeared once. This chain connects TRBV9 to TRBJ2-5, with unresolved D. Germline V gene sequence: CDR1 SGDLS, CDR2 YYNGEE. Between the trimmed V and J ends, which lost 2 bases and 4 bases, there was a span of 12 bases. The CDR3 runs 14 residues. The CDR3 bases are TGTGCCAGCAGCGTTACTACCTTAGGAGAGACCCAGTACTTC. As protein: CASSVTTLGETQYF.

The V gene is TRBV28, the J gene TRBJ2-1; 7 bases fit TRBD2. This CDR3 has 14 amino acids. V was pared by 4 bases and J by 7 bases, with 7 bases of the junction left unmatched. The germline V gene encodes CDR1 MDHEN and CDR2 SYDVKM. CDR3 amino acids: CASSWTRFFNEQFF. CDR3 nucleotides: TGTGCCAGCAGTTGGACTAGGTTTTTTAATGAGCAGTTCTTC.

V is TRBV9 and J is TRBJ2-7; weak D call: TRBD1 (6 bases). Trimming left V 3 bases short and J 3 bases short, with 10 bases between. Germline V gene lookup returns CDR1 SGDLS and CDR2 YYNGEE. The CDR3 has 13 amino acids. The CDR3, as DNA: TGTGCCAGCAGCGGACTACAGGGCTACGAGCAGTACTTC. Translated: CASSGLQGYEQYF.

The chain uses TRBV7-9 and TRBJ2-7, with TRBD1 matching 8 bases. Trimming took 2 bases from V and 4 from J; bases not matched to a gene: 1. The germline V gene has CDR1 SEHNR and CDR2 FQNEAQ (reference sequence). The CDR3 spans 13 residues. DNA for the CDR3: TGTGCCAGCAGCTTACAGGGGGCTTACGAGCAGTACTTC. It specifies CASSLQGAYEQYF.

Only a few counts were recorded for this clone. The chain joins TRBV6-6 to TRBJ2-1; 13 bases line up with TRBD2. Germline CDR1 MNHNY, CDR2 SVGAGI (reference sequence). The CDR3 is 15 residues long. With 7 bases clipped from V and 8 bases from J, the junction kept 8 bases outside the gene matches. Here the CDR3 DNA reads TGTGCCAGCAACCCACTAGCGGGAGGGCCCCATGAGCAGTTCTTC. This gives the protein CASNPLAGGPHEQFF.